The 14 T cell receptor beta chains in this list originate from one sample, sequenced in a study of post-analysis software for immune sequencing data. cDNA libraries for TCR beta contained unique molecular identifiers. MiXCR was run by TCRdb on the PCR reads, yielding one entry per CDR3 protein. The sample comprises around 250,000 distinct CDR3 sequences, 30% to 45% of which are singletons, and under 5% rests with the top ten. General study findings and limits: There were several TRBV segments more frequent in patients than controls, and TRBV5-6, TRBV5-1 and TRBV20-1 were among them.

Antigens of these TCRs are unknown. The sequenced material came from blood. The origin of the receptors is a girl aged 10 to 17 with multiple sclerosis.

The chain links TRBV4-2 to TRBJ2-7; 7 bases align to TRBD1. Germline CDR1 LGHNA, CDR2 YNFKEQ. Germline trimming cut 5 bases from V and 3 bases from J; bases unmatched to any gene: 7. The CDR3 runs 14 residues. CDR3 DNA sequence: TGTGCCAGCAGCGCCCGGGACAGTGGCTACGAGCAGTACTTC. The encoded protein is CASSARDSGYEQYF.

The chain joins TRBV7-2 to TRBJ2-7; D unclear. V lost 3 bases to trimming and J lost 2 bases, with 17 bases between them. Per germline, CDR1 SGHTA and CDR2 FQGNSA. The CDR3 loop spans 16 amino acids. CDR3 DNA: TGTGCCAGCAGCTTCTTAGGCGCGTCTAATACCTACGAGCAGTACTTC. Translating it yields CASSFLGASNTYEQYF.

This clonotype has only one observation. With a much larger clone just one base away, this may be a read error. Lacking the conserved final phenylalanine or tryptophan, this CDR3 likely reflects a read error. This chain connects TRBV20-1 to TRBJ2-3; unclear D gene. Trimming removed 3 bases at V and 4 bases at J, with 17 bases between. Germline V CDR1 and CDR2: DFQATT, SNEGSKA (reference sequence). The CDR3 extends over 15 amino acids. The CDR3 is CSASSRVPYPDTQYV. The CDR3 DNA is TGCAGTGCTAGTAGTAGAGTCCCCTACCCAGATACGCAGTATGTT.

In its sample, this clonotype was seen many times. V gene TRBV24-1 combines with J gene TRBJ2-3, with 7 bases that match TRBD1. V shed 5 bases and J 9 bases; nucleotides not matched to a gene: 13. This CDR3 contains 15 residues. Germline V gene sequence: CDR1 KGHDR, CDR2 SFDVKD. The chain's CDR3 is CATSGTVQGVRTQYF. For the CDR3, the DNA is TGTGCCACCAGTGGGACGGTTCAGGGGGTTAGGACGCAGTATTTT.

The sample holds a few counts of this clonotype. This chain links TRBV2 with TRBJ1-2, with TRBD1 as a possible D gene (6 bases). The germline V and J ends were trimmed by 4 bases and 1 base, with 16 bases remaining between them. Per the germline V gene, CDR1 is SNHLY and CDR2 is FYNNEI. CDR3 length: 16 amino acids. CDR3 DNA: TGTGCCAGCAGTGGCGGGGTCCGGGGGCGTAACTATGGCTACACCTTC. This gives the protein CASSGGVRGRNYGYTF.

This clonotype came up many times. The chain combines TRBV5-6 with TRBJ2-5; D is unclear. In germline, CDR1 is SGHDT, CDR2 YYEEEE. V lost 0 bases, J lost 2 bases, and 14 bases lay in between. This CDR3 contains 16 residues. The CDR3 DNA is TGTGCCAGCAGCTTGGAGGTAGCAGGCCGGCAAGAGACCCAGTACTTC. Protein product: CASSLEVAGRQETQYF.

In the case of this clonotype: Given a much more abundant clone one base away, this may be a read error. V usage is TRBV12-3 or TRBV12-4 and J usage is TRBJ2-1; D is possibly TRBD1 (5 bases). The CDR3 consists of 16 residues. Here the CDR3 DNA reads TGTGCCAGCAGTTTATTTAGGGGTAGCTCCTACAATGAGCGGTTCTTC. This encodes CASSLFRGSSYNERFF.

This clonotype was seen a single time. A read error may explain this, as a much larger clone is one base away. The gene calls are TRBV5-1 and TRBJ2-3; D is ambiguous. There are 13 residues in the CDR3. From germline, CDR1 is SGHRS and CDR2 YFSETQ. CDR3 coding DNA: TGCACCAGCAGCTTCGTCTCCACAGATACGCAGTATTTT. Translating gives CTSSFVSTDTQYF.

The J gene is TRBJ2-5, the V gene TRBV19; 9 bases line up with TRBD1. Germline V gives CDR1 LNHDA, CDR2 SQIVND (reference sequence). The CDR3 runs to 16 residues. The trim removed 2 bases at V and 4 bases at J, leaving 8 bases unmatched. DNA of the CDR3: TGTGCCAGTAGTATATCGGCACAGGGGGCGGGAGAGACCCAGTACTTC. Protein sequence: CASSISAQGAGETQYF.

This clonotype has a count of ten or more. This sequence joins TRBV12-3 or TRBV12-4 and TRBJ1-5, with a tentative D call TRBD1 (5 bases). The CDR3 loop spans 13 amino acids. Trimming cost V 8 bases and J 7 bases, with 15 bases left between them. For the CDR3, the DNA is TGTGCCAGCGGGGTACAGGCCCGACAGCCCCAGCATTTT. It codes for CASGVQARQPQHF.

Of note for this clonotype: Likely a read error: the CDR3 ends without its conserved phenylalanine or tryptophan. The rearrangement joins TRBV7-3 to TRBJ2-1; D might be TRBD1 (6 bases). Trimming took off 7 bases at V and 8 bases at J, with 21 bases between the two ends. The V gene's germline CDR1 is SGHTA and CDR2 FQGTGA. The CDR3 length is 15 residues. The CDR3 region has the DNA TGTGCCAGCACCCTAACAGGGCAGGGGTTGGATGAGCAGTTCACC. Its translation: CASTLTGQGLDEQFT.

Comments on this clonotype: Just one base apart from a much larger clone, this may be a read error. The chain uses TRBV6-6 and TRBJ2-7; D possibly matches TRBD1 or TRBD2 (5 bases each). The CDR3 extends over 14 amino acids. Germline loops: CDR1 MNHNY, CDR2 SVGAGI (reference sequence). With 4 bases removed from V and 6 bases from J, the gap between germline ends came to 16 bases. CDR3: CASSSGDPPAEQYF. The CDR3 bases are TGTGCCAGCAGTTCCGGGGACCCACCCGCCGAGCAGTACTTC.

The chain couples TRBV7-9 to TRBJ2-3; D is ambiguous. V lost 5 bases and J lost 2, with 14 bases in between. Germline assignment: CDR1 SEHNR and CDR2 FQNEAQ (reference sequence). The CDR3 is 15 amino acids. The CDR3 here is CASSPSLSPTDTQYF. The CDR3 DNA follows: TGTGCCAGCAGCCCTTCTCTGAGTCCCACAGATACGCAGTATTTT.

V usage is TRBV4-1 and J usage is TRBJ2-5, with a tentative D call TRBD2 (7 bases). The length of the CDR3 is 14 residues. The germline V gene has CDR1 MGHRA and CDR2 YSYEKL. Trimming took 0 bases from V and 11 from J, leaving 16 bases between them. The CDR3 coding sequence is TGCGCCAGCAGCCAAGAACTAGCGTCAGGGGAGCAGTACTTC. Translated: CASSQELASGEQYF.